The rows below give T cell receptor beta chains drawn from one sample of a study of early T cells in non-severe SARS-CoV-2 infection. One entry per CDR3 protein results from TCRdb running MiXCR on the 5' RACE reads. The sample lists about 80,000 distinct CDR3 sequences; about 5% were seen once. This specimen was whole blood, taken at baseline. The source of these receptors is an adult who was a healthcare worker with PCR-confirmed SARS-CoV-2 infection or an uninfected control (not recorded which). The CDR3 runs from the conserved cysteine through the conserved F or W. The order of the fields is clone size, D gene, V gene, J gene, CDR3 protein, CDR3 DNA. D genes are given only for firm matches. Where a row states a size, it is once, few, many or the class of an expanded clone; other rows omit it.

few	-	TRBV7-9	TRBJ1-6	CASSLGQVNSPLHF	TGTGCCAGCAGCTTAGGACAGGTTAATTCACCCCTCCACTTT
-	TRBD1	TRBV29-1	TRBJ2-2	CSAGGGQGRNTGELFF	TGCAGCGCTGGAGGGGGACAGGGCCGGAACACCGGGGAGCTGTTTTTT
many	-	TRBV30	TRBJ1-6	CAWSVVYPGGYSPLHF	TGTGCCTGGAGTGTAGTTTACCCGGGGGGATACTCACCCCTCCACTTT
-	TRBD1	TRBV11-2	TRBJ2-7	CASSRPGTGFTYEQYF	TGTGCCAGCAGCCGTCCCGGGACAGGGTTCACCTACGAGCAGTACTTC
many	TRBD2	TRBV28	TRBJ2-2	CASSPSGIVTGELFF	TGTGCCAGCAGCCCAAGCGGGATCGTGACCGGGGAGCTGTTTTTT
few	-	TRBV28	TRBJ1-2	CASSLISRAANYGYTF	TGTGCCAGCAGTTTAATCAGTCGGGCAGCTAACTATGGCTACACCTTC
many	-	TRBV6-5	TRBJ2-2	CASSAGLNAGELFF	TGTGCCAGCAGTGCCGGACTTAACGCCGGGGAGCTGTTTTTT
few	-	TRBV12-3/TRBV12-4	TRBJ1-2	CASRPTVGGQGYGYTF	TGTGCCAGCAGGCCCACCGTTGGGGGGCAAGGCTATGGCTACACCTTC
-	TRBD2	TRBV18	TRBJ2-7	CASSPLYGGREAAYEQYF	TGTGCCAGCTCACCTTTATACGGCGGGAGAGAAGCCGCCTACGAGCAGTACTTC
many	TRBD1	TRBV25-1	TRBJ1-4	CASSVRDRGKANEKLFF	TGTGCCAGCAGTGTCCGGGACAGGGGAAAGGCTAATGAAAAACTGTTTTTT
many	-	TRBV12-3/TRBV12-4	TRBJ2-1	CASSFRNKRSGEQFF	TGTGCCAGCAGTTTTAGGAACAAACGCTCCGGTGAGCAGTTCTTC
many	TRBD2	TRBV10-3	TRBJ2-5	CAISESTSAGETQYF	TGTGCCATCAGTGAGTCCACTAGCGCCGGGGAGACCCAGTACTTC
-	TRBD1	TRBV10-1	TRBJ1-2	CASSEVQGAHLTF	TGCGCCAGCAGTGAGGTGCAGGGGGCCCACCTCACCTTC
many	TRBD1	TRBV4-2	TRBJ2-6	CASSHYGTGYPGANVLTF	TGTGCCAGCAGCCATTACGGGACAGGGTACCCTGGGGCCAACGTCCTGACTTTC
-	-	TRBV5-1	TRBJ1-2	CASSLTGPNYGYTF	TGCGCCAGCAGCTTGACAGGGCCTAACTATGGCTACACCTTC
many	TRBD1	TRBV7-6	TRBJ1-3	CASSLTTGGFSGNTIYF	TGTGCCAGCAGTCTTACGACAGGGGGATTCTCTGGAAACACCATATATTTT
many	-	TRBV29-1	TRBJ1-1	CSVGRGPRNTEAFF	TGCAGCGTCGGAAGGGGACCGAGGAACACTGAAGCTTTCTTT
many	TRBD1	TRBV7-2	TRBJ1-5	CASSLTGASNQPQHF	TGTGCCAGCAGCTTAACAGGGGCTAGCAATCAGCCCCAGCATTTT
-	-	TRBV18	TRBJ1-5	CASSPSNSNQPQHF	TGTGCCAGCTCACCATCGAATAGCAATCAGCCCCAGCATTTT
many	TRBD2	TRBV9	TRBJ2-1	CASSVVAGDEQFF	TGTGCCAGCAGCGTAGTAGCGGGAGATGAGCAGTTCTTC
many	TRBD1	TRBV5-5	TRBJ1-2	CASSTAPGQGLIGYTF	TGTGCCAGCAGCACCGCGCCGGGACAGGGCTTAATTGGCTACACCTTC
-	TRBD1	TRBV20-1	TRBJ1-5	CSARRTGSNQPQHF	TGCAGTGCTAGAAGGACAGGGAGTAATCAGCCCCAGCATTTT
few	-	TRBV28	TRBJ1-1	CASILRQANTEAFF	TGTGCCAGCATCCTACGACAAGCGAACACTGAAGCTTTCTTT
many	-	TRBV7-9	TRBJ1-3	CASSRTSGNTIYF	TGTGCCAGCAGCCGAACCTCTGGAAACACCATATATTTT
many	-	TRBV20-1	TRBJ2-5	CSARPTRGSRRETQYF	TGCAGTGCTAGACCTACGCGGGGATCTCGGAGGGAGACCCAGTACTTC
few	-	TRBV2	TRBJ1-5	CASSGVGGYSNQPQHF	TGTGCCAGCAGTGGTGTTGGGGGGTATAGCAATCAGCCCCAGCATTTT
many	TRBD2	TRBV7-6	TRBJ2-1	CASSKAVLAGDGSHNEQFF	TGTGCCAGCAGCAAAGCGGTACTAGCGGGAGACGGGTCCCACAATGAGCAGTTCTTC
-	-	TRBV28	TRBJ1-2	CASRGLRGYTF	TGTGCCAGCAGGGGCCTGCGGGGCTACACCTTC
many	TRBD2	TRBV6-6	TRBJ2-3	CASSWLAGGPSTDTQYF	TGTGCCAGCAGTTGGCTAGCGGGAGGGCCTAGCACAGATACGCAGTATTTT
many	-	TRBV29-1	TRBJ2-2	CSVRVLNTGELFF	TGCAGCGTCCGGGTCTTAAACACCGGGGAGCTGTTTTTT
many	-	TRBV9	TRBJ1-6	CASSVANSPLHF	TGTGCCAGCAGCGTAGCTAATTCACCCCTCCACTTT
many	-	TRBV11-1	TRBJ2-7	CASSLGRSGYEQYF	TGTGCCAGCAGCTTAGGACGGTCAGGCTACGAGCAGTACTTC
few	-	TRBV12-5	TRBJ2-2	CASGSQNTGELFF	TGTGCTAGTGGTTCCCAGAACACCGGGGAGCTGTTTTTT
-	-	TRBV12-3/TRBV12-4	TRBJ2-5	CASSFGLETQYF	TGTGCCAGCAGTTTTGGATTAGAGACCCAGTACTTC
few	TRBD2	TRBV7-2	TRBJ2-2	CASSLWVGREVSGELFF	TGTGCCAGCAGCTTATGGGTAGGGCGGGAGGTATCCGGGGAGCTGTTTTTT
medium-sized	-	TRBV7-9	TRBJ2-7	CASGAYEQYF	TGTGCCAGTGGGGCCTACGAGCAGTACTTC
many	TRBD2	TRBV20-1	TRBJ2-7	CSASPLAGSYEQYF	TGCAGTGCTAGCCCACTAGCGGGCTCCTACGAGCAGTACTTC
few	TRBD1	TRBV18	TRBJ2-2	CASSPGQEITGELFF	TGTGCCAGCTCACCAGGACAGGAAATCACCGGGGAGCTGTTTTTT
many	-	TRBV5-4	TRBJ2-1	CASSLVGTREPREYNEQFF	TGTGCCAGCAGCTTGGTTGGCACAAGGGAACCACGAGAATACAATGAGCAGTTCTTC
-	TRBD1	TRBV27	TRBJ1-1	CASSWGTGGTEAFF	TGTGCCAGCAGTTGGGGGACAGGGGGCACTGAAGCTTTCTTT
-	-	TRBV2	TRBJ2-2	CASHPNTGELFF	TGTGCCAGCCACCCGAACACCGGGGAGCTGTTTTTT
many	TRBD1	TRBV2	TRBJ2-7	CASRPGQGRREQYF	TGTGCCAGCAGACCGGGACAGGGCCGTCGGGAGCAGTACTTC
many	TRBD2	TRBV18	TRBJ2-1	CASSPGELAGDEQFF	TGTGCCAGCTCACCGGGTGAGCTAGCGGGAGATGAGCAGTTCTTC
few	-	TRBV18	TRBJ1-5	CASRRGNQPQHF	TGTGCCAGCCGCCGGGGCAATCAGCCCCAGCATTTT
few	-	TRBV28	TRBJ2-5	CASAGAWGQETQYF	TGTGCCAGCGCGGGGGCGTGGGGCCAAGAGACCCAGTACTTC
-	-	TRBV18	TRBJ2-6	CASSPQVPGANVLTF	TGTGCCAGCTCACCTCAGGTGCCCGGGGCCAACGTCCTGACTTTC
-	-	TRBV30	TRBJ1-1	CAWRRGPTVGNTEAFF	TGTGCCTGGAGGAGGGGCCCAACAGTAGGGAACACTGAAGCTTTCTTT
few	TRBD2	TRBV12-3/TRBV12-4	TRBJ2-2	CASSLELAGGPSGELFF	TGTGCCAGCAGTTTAGAGCTGGCGGGAGGGCCCAGCGGGGAGCTGTTTTTT
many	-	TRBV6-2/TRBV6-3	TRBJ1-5	CASSSRVEPQHF	TGTGCCAGCAGCTCCAGGGTTGAGCCCCAGCATTTT
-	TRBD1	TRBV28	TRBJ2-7	CTSSLPGQGYEQYF	TGTACCAGCAGTTTACCGGGACAGGGCTACGAACAGTACTTC
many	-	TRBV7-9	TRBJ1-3	CASSSAGTKSSGNTIYF	TGTGCCAGCAGCTCTGCCGGGACAAAAAGCTCTGGAAACACCATATATTTT
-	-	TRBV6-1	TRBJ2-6	CASRVTGSGANVLTF	TGTGCCAGCAGGGTGACAGGATCTGGGGCCAACGTCCTGACTTTC
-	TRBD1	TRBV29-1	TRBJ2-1	CSVALTGGTYNEQFF	TGCAGCGTTGCGCTTACAGGGGGGACATACAATGAGCAGTTCTTC
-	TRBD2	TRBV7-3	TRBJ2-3	CANSPGLDRGTQYF	TGTGCCAACAGCCCCGGACTAGATCGTGGTACGCAGTATTTT
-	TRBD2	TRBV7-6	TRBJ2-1	CASSLEAGSGWEQFF	TGTGCCAGCAGCTTGGAAGCGGGATCGGGTTGGGAGCAGTTCTTC